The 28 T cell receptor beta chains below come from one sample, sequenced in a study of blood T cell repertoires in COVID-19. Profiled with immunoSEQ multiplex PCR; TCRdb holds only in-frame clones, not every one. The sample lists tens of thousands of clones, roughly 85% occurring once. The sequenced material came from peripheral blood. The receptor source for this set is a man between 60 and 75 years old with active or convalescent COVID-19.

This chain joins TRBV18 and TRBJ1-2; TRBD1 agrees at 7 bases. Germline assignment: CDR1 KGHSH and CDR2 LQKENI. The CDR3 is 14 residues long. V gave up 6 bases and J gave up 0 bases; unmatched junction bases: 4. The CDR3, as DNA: TGTGCCAGCTCTCGGGACAGCTCTAACTATGGCTACACCTTC. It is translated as CASSRDSSNYGYTF.

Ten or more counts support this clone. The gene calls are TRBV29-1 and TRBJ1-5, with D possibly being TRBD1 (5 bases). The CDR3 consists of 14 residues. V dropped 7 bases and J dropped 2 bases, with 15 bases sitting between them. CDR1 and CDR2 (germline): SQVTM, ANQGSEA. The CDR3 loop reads CSAGGGVGNQPQHF. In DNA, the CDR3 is TGCAGCGCCGGGGGAGGGGTAGGCAATCAGCCCCAGCATTTT.

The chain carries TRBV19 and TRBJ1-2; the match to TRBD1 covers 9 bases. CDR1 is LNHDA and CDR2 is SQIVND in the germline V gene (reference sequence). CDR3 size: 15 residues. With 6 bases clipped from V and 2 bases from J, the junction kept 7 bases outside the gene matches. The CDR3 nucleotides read TGTGCCAGTAGACGAGGGACAGGGCACAACTATGGCTACACCTTC. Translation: CASRRGTGHNYGYTF.

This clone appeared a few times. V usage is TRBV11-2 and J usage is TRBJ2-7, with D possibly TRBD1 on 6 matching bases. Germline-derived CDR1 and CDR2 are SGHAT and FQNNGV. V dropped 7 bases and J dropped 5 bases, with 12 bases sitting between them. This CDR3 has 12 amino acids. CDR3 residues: CASTTRGDEQYF. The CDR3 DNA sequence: TGTGCCAGCACCACCAGGGGTGACGAGCAGTACTTC.

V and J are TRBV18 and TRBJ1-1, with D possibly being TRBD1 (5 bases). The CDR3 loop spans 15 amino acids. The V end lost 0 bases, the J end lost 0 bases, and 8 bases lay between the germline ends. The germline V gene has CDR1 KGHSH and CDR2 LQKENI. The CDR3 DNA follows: TGTGCCAGCTCACCACCACGGGGGATGAACACTGAAGCTTTCTTT. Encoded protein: CASSPPRGMNTEAFF.

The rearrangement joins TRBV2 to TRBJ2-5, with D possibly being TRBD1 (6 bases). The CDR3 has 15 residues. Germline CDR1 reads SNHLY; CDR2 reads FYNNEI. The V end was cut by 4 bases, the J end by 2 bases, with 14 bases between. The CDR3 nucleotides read TGTGCCAGCAGTGCGCAGGGGTACCCGCAAGAGACCCAGTACTTC. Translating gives CASSAQGYPQETQYF.

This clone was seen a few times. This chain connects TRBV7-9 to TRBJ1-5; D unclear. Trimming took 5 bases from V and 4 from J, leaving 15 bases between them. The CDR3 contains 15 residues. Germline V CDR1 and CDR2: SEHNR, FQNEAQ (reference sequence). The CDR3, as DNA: TGTGCCAGCAGCCCCACAACCGCGGGGAATCAGCCCCAGCATTTT. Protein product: CASSPTTAGNQPQHF. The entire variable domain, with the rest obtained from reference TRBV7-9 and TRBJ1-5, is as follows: DTGVSQNPRHKITKRGQNVTFRCDPISEHNRLYWYRQTLGQGPEFLTYFQNEAQLEKSRLLSDRFSAERPKGSFSTLEIQRTEQGDSAMYLCASSPTTAGNQPQHFGDGTRLSIL.

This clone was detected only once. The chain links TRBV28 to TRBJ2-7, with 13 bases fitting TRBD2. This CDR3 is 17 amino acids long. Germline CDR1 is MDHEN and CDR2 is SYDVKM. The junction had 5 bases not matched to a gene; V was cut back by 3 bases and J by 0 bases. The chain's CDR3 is CASSFLGLAGDSYEQYF. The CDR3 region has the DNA TGTGCCAGCAGTTTCCTCGGACTAGCGGGGGACTCCTACGAGCAGTACTTC.

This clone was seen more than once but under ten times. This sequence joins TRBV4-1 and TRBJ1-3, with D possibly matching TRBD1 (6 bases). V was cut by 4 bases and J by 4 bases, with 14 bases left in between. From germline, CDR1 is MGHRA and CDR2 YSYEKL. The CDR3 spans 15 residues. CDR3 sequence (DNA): TGCGCCAGCAGCCGACAAACAGGGTCCGGAAACACCATATATTTT. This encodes CASSRQTGSGNTIYF.

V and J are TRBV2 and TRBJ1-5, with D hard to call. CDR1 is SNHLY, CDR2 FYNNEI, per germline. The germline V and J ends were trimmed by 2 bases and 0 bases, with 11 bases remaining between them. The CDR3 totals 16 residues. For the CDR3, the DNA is TGTGCCAGCAGTGAACAGGCCAGTCATAGCAATCAGCCCCAGCATTTT. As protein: CASSEQASHSNQPQHF.

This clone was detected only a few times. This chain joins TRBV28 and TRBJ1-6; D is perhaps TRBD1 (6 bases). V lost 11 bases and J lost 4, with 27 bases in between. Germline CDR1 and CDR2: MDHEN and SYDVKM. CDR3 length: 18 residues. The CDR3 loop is CAARSGVGTTPYNSPLHF. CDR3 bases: TGTGCCGCCCGGTCTGGGGTCGGGACAACTCCTTATAATTCACCCCTCCACTTT.

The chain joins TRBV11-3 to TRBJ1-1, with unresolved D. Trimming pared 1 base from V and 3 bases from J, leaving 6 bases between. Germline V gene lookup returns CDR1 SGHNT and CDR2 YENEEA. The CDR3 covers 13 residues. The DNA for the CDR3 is TGTGCCAGCAGCTTAGGGAGGGACACTGAAGCTTTCTTT. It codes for CASSLGRDTEAFF.

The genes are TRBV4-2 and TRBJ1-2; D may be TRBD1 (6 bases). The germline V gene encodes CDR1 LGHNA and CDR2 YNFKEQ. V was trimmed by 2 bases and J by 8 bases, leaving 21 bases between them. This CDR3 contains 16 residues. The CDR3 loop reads CASSQYDRMVTAGYTF. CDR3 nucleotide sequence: TGTGCCAGCAGCCAATATGACAGGATGGTGACAGCGGGCTACACCTTC.

CDR3 protein: CASSPTTGVSGANVLTF. The CDR3 coding sequence is TGTGCCAGCTCCCCTACAACAGGGGTATCTGGGGCCAACGTCCTGACTTTC. The gene calls are TRBV18 and TRBJ2-6; 7 bases are a match to TRBD1. Unmatched junction bases numbered 9, after V lost 6 bases and J lost 1 base. CDR3 length: 17 residues. CDR1 KGHSH and CDR2 LQKENI come from the germline V gene. Using reference TRBV18 and TRBJ2-6 for the parts outside the CDR3, the full variable domain is NAGVMQNPRHLVRRRGQEARLRCSPMKGHSHVYWYRQLPEEGLKFMVYLQKENIIDESGMPKERFSAEFPKEGPSILRIQQVVRGDSAAYFCASSPTTGVSGANVLTFGAGSRLTVL.

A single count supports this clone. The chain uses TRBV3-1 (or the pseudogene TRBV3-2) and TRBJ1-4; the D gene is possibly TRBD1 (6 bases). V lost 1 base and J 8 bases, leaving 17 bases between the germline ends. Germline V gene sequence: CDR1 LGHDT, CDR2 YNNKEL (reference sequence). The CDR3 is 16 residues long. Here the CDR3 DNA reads TGTGCCAGCAGCCAAGTTACCGGGGGGCGCCGAGAAAAACTGTTTTTT. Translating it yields CASSQVTGGRREKLFF.

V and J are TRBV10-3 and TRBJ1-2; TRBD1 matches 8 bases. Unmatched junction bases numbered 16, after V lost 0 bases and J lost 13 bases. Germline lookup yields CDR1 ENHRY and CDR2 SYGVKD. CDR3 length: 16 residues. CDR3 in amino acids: CAISESGQALPSLRTF. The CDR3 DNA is TGTGCCATCAGTGAGTCGGGACAGGCGCTCCCCTCCTTGCGCACCTTC.

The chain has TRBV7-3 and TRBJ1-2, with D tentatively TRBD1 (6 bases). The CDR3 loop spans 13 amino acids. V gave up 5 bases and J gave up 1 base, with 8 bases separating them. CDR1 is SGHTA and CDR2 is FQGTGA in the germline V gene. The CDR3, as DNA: TGTGCCAGCAGCCCAGGGGTTAACTATGGCTACACCTTC. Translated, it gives CASSPGVNYGYTF.

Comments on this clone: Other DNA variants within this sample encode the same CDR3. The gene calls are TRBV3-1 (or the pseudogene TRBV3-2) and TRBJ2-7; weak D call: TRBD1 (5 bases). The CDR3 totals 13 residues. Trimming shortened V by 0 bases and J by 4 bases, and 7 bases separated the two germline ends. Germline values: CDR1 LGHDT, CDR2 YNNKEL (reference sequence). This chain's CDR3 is CASSQDGAYEQYF. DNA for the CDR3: TGTGCCAGCAGCCAAGATGGGGCTTACGAGCAGTACTTC.

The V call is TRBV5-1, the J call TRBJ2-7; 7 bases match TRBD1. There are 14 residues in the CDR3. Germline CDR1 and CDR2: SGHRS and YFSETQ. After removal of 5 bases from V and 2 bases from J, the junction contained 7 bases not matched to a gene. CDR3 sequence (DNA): TGCGCCAGCAGGAGTGGGACAGATACCTACGAGCAGTACTTC. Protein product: CASRSGTDTYEQYF.

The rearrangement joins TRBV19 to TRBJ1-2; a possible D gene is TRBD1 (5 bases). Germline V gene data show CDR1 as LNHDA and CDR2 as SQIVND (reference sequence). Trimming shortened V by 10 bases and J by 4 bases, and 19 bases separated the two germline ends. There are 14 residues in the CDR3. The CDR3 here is CATKFRARVYGYTF. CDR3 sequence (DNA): TGTGCCACCAAATTCAGGGCTCGGGTCTATGGCTACACCTTC.

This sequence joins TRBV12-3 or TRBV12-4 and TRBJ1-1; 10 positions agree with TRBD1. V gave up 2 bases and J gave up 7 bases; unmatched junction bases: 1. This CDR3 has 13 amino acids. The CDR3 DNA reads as TGTGCCAGCAGTTTATGGACAGGGGGTGAAGCTTTCTTT. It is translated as CASSLWTGGEAFF.

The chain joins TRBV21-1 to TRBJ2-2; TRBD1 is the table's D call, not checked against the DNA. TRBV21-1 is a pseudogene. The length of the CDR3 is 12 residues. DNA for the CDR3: TGTGTCGGGACAGGGGACACCGGGGAGCTGTTTTTT. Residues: CVGTGDTGELFF.

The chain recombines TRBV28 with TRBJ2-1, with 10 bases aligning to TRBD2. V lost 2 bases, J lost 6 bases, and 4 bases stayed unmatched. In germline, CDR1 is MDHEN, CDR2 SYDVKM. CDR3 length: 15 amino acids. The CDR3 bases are TGTGCCAGCAGTTTACAACTAGCGGGGTCCAATGAGCAGTTCTTC. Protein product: CASSLQLAGSNEQFF.

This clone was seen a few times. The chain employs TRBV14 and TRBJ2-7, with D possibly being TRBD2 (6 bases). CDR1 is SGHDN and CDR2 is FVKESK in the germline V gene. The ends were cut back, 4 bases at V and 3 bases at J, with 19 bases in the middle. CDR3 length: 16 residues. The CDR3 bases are TGTGCCAGCAGCCCCCATCCGGGACTTGCTAACTACGAGCAGTACTTC. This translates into CASSPHPGLANYEQYF. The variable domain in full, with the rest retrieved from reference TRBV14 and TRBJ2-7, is EAGVTQFPSHSVIEKGQTVTLRCDPISGHDNLYWYRRVMGKEIKFLLHFVKESKQDESGMPNNRFLAERTGGTYSTLKVQPAELEDSGVYFCASSPHPGLANYEQYFGPGTRLTVT.

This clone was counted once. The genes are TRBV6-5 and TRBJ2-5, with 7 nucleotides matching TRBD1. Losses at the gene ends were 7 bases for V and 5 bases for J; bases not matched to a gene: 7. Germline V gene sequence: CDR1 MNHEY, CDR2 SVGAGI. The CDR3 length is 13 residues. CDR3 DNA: TGTGCCAGCAACCGAGACAGGGACGAGACCCAGTACTTC. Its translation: CASNRDRDETQYF.

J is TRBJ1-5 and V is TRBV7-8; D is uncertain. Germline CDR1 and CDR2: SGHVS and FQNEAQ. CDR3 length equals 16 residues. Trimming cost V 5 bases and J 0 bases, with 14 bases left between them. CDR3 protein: CASSPYSEYSNQPQHF. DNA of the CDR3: TGTGCCAGCAGCCCATATTCGGAGTATAGCAATCAGCCCCAGCATTTT.

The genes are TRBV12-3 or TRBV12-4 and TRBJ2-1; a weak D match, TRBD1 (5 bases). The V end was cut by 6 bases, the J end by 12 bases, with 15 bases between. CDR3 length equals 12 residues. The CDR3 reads CASSPHLGVQFF. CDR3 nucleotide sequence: TGTGCCAGCAGCCCCCATTTAGGGGTGCAGTTCTTC.

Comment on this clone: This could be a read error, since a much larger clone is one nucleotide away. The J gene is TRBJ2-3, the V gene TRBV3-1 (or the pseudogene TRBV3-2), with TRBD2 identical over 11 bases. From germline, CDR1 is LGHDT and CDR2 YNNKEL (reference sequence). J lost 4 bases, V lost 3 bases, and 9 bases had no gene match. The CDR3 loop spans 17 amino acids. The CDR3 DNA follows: TGTGCCAGCAGCCATGGGGGTAGCGGGGGGGCCGCAGATACGCAGTATTTT. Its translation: CASSHGGSGGAADTQYF.